Following are 27 T cell receptor beta chains from one sample sequenced in a study of monozygotic twins with inflammatory bowel disease (dated 2019 in TCRdb). Library preparation used 5' RACE. Data came from an Illumina HiSeq 2500. One entry per CDR3 protein sequence results from the TCRdb reprocessing of the reads, with DNA left out. The table for this sample records 150,000 to 200,000 distinct CDR3 sequences. Clones ranked in the top ten supply roughly 7.4% of the sample. The sequencing sample was made of blood. The receptors come from a human donor with ulcerative colitis or Crohn's disease, or a healthy co-twin of an affected twin (not recorded which).

The rearrangement joins TRBV23-1 to TRBJ2-5; TCRdb reports TRBD1, a call that lacks DNA to check it against. TRBV23-1 is an open reading frame, and its role is uncertain. The CDR3 length is 16 residues. The chain's CDR3 is CASSRPGQPYQETQYF.

The J gene is TRBJ2-3, the V gene TRBV30; without DNA, the TCRdb call of TRBD1 cannot be checked. The CDR3 spans 13 residues. Looked up from germline, CDR1 is GTSNPN and CDR2 is SVGIG (reference sequence). This chain's CDR3 is CAWTPWGVSTQYF.

The V and J genes are TRBV19 and TRBJ2-1. Germline-derived CDR1 and CDR2 are LNHDA and SQIVND (reference sequence). This CDR3 region has 12 residues. CDR3 sequence: CASSIPAYEQFF.

This chain joins TRBV11-3 and TRBJ2-7. The germline gives CDR1 SGHNT, CDR2 YENEEA. This CDR3 has 15 amino acids. CDR3 protein: CASSLDGSHSYEQYF. The full variable domain, its missing parts supplied by reference TRBV11-3 and TRBJ2-7, is EAGVVQSPRYKIIEKKQPVAFWCNPISGHNTLYWYLQNLGQGPELLIRYENEEAVDDSQLPKDRFSAERLKGVDSTLKIQPAELGDSAVYLCASSLDGSHSYEQYFGPGTRLTVT.

The rearrangement uses TRBV29-1 and TRBJ2-7; the D call of TRBD2 rests on TCRdb alone, since no DNA is present to check it. This CDR3 has 14 amino acids. Germline CDR1 reads SQVTM; CDR2 reads ANQGSEA. The CDR3 sequence is CSVEGGTSGYEQYF.

The V gene is TRBV30, the J gene TRBJ1-5. The germline CDR1 and CDR2 sequences are GTSNPN and SVGIG (reference sequence). The CDR3 has 13 residues. CDR3: CAWSGSAGQPQHF.

This chain links TRBV19 with TRBJ2-1; the D call of TRBD1 rests on TCRdb alone, since no DNA is present to check it. The length of the CDR3 is 16 residues. Germline V gene sequence: CDR1 LNHDA, CDR2 SQIVND (reference sequence). This CDR3 is CASSRNTGGGYNEQFF.

The V and J genes are TRBV6-2 or TRBV6-3 and TRBJ2-7; TCRdb names TRBD2, which stays unverified in the absence of DNA. The CDR3 covers 14 residues. CDR1 and CDR2 (germline): MNHEY, SVGEGT. The CDR3: CASSYSVPSGEQYF.

This chain joins TRBV25-1 and TRBJ2-7; TCRdb gives TRBD2 as the D gene, but with no DNA this cannot be confirmed. The germline V gene has CDR1 MGHDK and CDR2 SYGVNS. The CDR3 runs 15 residues. The CDR3 loop is CASSEGASGAYEQYF.

V and J are TRBV2 and TRBJ2-5; as DNA is missing, the TRBD2 call by TCRdb cannot be tested. The germline V gene encodes CDR1 SNHLY and CDR2 FYNNEI. The CDR3 totals 14 residues. CDR3 in amino acids: CASRRLAGQETQYF.

This chain's CDR3 is CASSPMAGGEQFF. V gene TRBV18 combines with J gene TRBJ2-1; TCRdb's D call, TRBD1, is unchecked because there is no DNA. The CDR3 covers 13 residues. Germline assignment: CDR1 KGHSH and CDR2 LQKENI.

V is TRBV15 and J is TRBJ2-3; the D call from TCRdb, TRBD1, cannot be confirmed without DNA. CDR1 is LNHNV and CDR2 is YYDKDF in the germline V gene (reference sequence). There are 15 residues in the CDR3. The CDR3 protein is CATSADRVGTDTQYF.

This chain joins TRBV6-1 and TRBJ1-2; TCRdb gives TRBD1 as the D gene, but with no DNA this cannot be confirmed. The germline gives CDR1 MNHNS, CDR2 SASEGT. The length of the CDR3 is 15 residues. Here the CDR3 reads CASTATGRGHYGYTF.

The chain joins TRBV20-1 to TRBJ2-5; TCRdb calls TRBD1, which cannot be checked without DNA. The length of the CDR3 is 14 residues. Looked up from germline, CDR1 is DFQATT and CDR2 is SNEGSKA (reference sequence). The CDR3 loop reads CSARPGRRQETQYF.

V usage is TRBV2 and J usage is TRBJ1-2; without DNA, the TCRdb call of TRBD1 cannot be checked. The CDR3 is 13 residues long. Germline-derived CDR1 and CDR2 are SNHLY and FYNNEI. The CDR3 loop reads CASSEQGPGGYTF.

This chain connects TRBV4-3 to TRBJ2-7; TCRdb designates TRBD1, a call that cannot be tested without DNA. Germline CDR1 reads LGHNA; CDR2 reads YSLEER. This CDR3 region has 14 residues. This chain's CDR3 is CASSPETGFYEQYF.

The V gene is TRBV28, the J gene TRBJ1-2. The CDR3 has 11 amino acids. Germline lookup yields CDR1 MDHEN and CDR2 SYDVKM. CDR3 in amino acids: CASSGMFGYTF.

The chain carries TRBV29-1 and TRBJ2-7; TCRdb's D call of TRBD2 is untestable without DNA. Germline CDR1 SQVTM, CDR2 ANQGSEA. There are 17 residues in the CDR3. The CDR3 loop is CSVESQDRDLRGYEQYF.

The V and J genes are TRBV24-1 and TRBJ2-6; TCRdb reports TRBD2, a call that lacks DNA to check it against. The CDR3 spans 18 residues. The germline V gene has CDR1 KGHDR and CDR2 SFDVKD. CDR3 residues: CATSDPGEGGSGANVLTF.

The rearrangement links TRBV18 to TRBJ1-4; TCRdb indicates TRBD1, and absent DNA this call remains unverified. The CDR3 extends over 14 amino acids. Germline V lookup: CDR1 KGHSH, CDR2 LQKENI. CDR3 loop: CASSLRGSDEKLFF.

The chain has TRBV29-1 and TRBJ2-2; no DNA is available, so the TRBD2 call from TCRdb remains unchecked. This CDR3 contains 13 residues. Germline CDR1 SQVTM, CDR2 ANQGSEA. The CDR3 loop is CSSREGIAGELFF.

The chain combines TRBV7-2 with TRBJ2-7; as DNA is missing, the TRBD1 call by TCRdb cannot be tested. Germline values: CDR1 SGHTA, CDR2 FQGNSA. This CDR3 has 15 residues. CDR3 sequence reads: CASSLRQAVSYEQYF.

The chain recombines TRBV7-9 with TRBJ2-3; TCRdb's D call, TRBD2, is unchecked because there is no DNA. This CDR3 contains 15 residues. Germline values: CDR1 SEHNR, CDR2 FQNEAQ (reference sequence). CDR3 protein: CASNVPASGTDTQYF.

This sequence joins TRBV3-1 and TRBJ1-2. CDR3 length: 14 residues. CDR1 LGHDT and CDR2 YNNKEL come from the germline V gene (reference sequence). The CDR3: CASSQDAVFYGYTF.

The CDR3 spells CAISGVARGIGEQFF. The chain recombines TRBV10-3 with TRBJ2-1; TCRdb's assignment of TRBD1 cannot be checked, as there is no DNA. The CDR3 contains 15 residues. The V gene's germline CDR1 is ENHRY and CDR2 SYGVKD.

CDR3 sequence: CASSPGQGTSPLHF. The chain is built from TRBV3-1 and TRBJ1-6; the TCRdb call, TRBD1, lacks DNA for checking. Germline CDR1 is LGHDT and CDR2 is YNNKEL (reference sequence). This CDR3 contains 14 residues. The full variable domain, with the rest looked up from reference TRBV3-1 and TRBJ1-6, is DTAVSQTPKYLVTQMGNDKSIKCEQNLGHDTMYWYKQDSKKFLKIMFSYNNKELIINETVPNRFSPKSPDKAHLNLHINSLELGDSAVYFCASSPGQGTSPLHFGNGTRLTVT.

The chain is built from TRBV24-1 and TRBJ2-5; TCRdb outputs TRBD1, but without DNA this stays unchecked. This CDR3 comprises 16 residues. CDR1 is KGHDR, CDR2 SFDVKD, per germline. CDR3 sequence reads: CATSDSTGGLKETQYF.